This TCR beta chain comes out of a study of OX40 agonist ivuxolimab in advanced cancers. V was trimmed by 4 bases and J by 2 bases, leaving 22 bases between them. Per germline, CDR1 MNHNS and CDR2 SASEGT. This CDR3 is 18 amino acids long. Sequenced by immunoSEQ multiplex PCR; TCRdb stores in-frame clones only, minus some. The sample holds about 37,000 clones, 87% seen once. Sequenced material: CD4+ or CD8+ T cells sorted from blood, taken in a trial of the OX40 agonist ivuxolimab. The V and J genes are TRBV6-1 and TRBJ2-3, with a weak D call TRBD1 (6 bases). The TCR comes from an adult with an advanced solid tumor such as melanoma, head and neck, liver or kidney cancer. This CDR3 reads CASSGLSRGRIFTDTQYF. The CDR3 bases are TGTGCCAGCAGTGGCCTGAGCAGGGGACGGATATTCACAGATACGCAGTATTTT.